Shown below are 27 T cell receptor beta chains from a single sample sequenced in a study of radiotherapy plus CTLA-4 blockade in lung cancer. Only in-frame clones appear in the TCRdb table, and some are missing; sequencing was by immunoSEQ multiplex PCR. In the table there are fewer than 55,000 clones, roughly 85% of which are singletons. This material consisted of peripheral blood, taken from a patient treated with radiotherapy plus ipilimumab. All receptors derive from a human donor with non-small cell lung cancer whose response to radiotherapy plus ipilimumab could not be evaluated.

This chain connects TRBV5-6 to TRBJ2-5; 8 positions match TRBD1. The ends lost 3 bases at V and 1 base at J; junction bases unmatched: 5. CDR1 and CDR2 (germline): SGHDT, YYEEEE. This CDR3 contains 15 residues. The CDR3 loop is CASSWSDRVQETQYF. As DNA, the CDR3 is TGTGCCAGCAGCTGGTCGGACAGGGTCCAAGAGACCCAGTACTTC.

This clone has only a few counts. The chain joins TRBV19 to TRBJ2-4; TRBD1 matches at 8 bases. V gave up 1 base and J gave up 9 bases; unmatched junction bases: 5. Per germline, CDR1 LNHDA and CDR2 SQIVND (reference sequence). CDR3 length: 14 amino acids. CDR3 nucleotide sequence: TGTGCCAGTAGTATAGGTCAGGGGGCCGGCATTCAGTACTTC. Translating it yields CASSIGQGAGIQYF.

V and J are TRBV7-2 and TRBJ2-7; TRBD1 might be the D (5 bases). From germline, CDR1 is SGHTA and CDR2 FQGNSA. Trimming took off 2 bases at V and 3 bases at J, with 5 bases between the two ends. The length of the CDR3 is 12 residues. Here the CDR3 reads CASSLTGYEQYF. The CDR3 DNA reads TGTGCCAGCAGCTTAACAGGCTACGAGCAGTACTTC.

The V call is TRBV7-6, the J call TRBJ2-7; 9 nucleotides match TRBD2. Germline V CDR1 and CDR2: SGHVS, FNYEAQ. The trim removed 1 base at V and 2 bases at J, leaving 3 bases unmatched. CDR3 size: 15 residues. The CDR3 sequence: CASSLDGGGAYEQYF. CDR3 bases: TGTGCCAGCAGCTTAGACGGCGGGGGGGCCTACGAGCAGTACTTC. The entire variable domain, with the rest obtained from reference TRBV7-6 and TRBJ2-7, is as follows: GAGVSQSPRYKVTKRGQDVALRCDPISGHVSLYWYRQALGQGPEFLTYFNYEAQQDKSGLPNDRFSAERPEGSISTLTIQRTEQRDSAMYRCASSLDGGGAYEQYFGPGTRLTVT.

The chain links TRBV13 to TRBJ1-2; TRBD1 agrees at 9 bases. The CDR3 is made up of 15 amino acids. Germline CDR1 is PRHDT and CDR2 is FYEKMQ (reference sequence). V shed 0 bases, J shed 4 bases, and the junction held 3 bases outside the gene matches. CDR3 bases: TGTGCCAGCAGCTTAGGGGAGGGACAGGGCTATGGCTACACCTTC. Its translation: CASSLGEGQGYGYTF.

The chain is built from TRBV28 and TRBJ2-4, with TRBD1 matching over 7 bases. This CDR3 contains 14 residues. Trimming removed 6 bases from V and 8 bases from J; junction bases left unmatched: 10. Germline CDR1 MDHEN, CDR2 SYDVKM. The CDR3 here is CASSPDRVGYIQYF. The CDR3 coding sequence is TGTGCCAGCAGCCCAGACAGGGTTGGATACATTCAGTACTTC.

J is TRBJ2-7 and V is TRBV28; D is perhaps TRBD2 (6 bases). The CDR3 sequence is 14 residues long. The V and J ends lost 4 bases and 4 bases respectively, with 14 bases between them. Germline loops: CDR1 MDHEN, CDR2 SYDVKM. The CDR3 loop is CASSSRLAPYEQYF. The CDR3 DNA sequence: TGTGCCAGCAGTTCCCGCCTAGCGCCGTACGAGCAGTACTTC.

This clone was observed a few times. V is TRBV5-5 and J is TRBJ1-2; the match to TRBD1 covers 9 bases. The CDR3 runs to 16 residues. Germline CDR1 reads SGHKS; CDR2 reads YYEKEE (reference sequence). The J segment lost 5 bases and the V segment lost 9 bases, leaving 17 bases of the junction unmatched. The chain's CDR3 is CATSPSQGALLYGYTF. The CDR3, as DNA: TGTGCCACTAGCCCGTCACAGGGGGCGCTTTTATATGGCTACACCTTC.

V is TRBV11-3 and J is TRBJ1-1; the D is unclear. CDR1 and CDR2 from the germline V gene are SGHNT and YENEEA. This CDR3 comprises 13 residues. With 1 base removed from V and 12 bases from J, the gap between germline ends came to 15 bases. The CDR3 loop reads CASSLGGNFETFF. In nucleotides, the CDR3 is TGTGCCAGCAGCTTAGGAGGTAATTTCGAAACTTTCTTT. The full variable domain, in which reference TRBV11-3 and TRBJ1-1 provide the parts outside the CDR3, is EAGVVQSPRYKIIEKKQPVAFWCNPISGHNTLYWYLQNLGQGPELLIRYENEEAVDDSQLPKDRFSAERLKGVDSTLKIQPAELGDSAVYLCASSLGGNFETFFGQGTRLTVV.

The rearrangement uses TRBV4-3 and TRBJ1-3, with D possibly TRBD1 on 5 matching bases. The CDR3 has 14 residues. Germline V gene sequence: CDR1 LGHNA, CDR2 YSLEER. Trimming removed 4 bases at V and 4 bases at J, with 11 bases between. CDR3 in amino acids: CASSRGTDGNTIYF. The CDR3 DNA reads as TGCGCCAGCAGCCGCGGGACGGACGGAAACACCATATATTTT.

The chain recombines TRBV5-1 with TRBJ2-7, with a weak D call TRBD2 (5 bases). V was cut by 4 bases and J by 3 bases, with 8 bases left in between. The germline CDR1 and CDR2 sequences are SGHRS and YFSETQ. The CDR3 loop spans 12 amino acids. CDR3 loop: CASSVGDYEQYF. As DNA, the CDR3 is TGCGCCAGCAGCGTGGGAGACTACGAGCAGTACTTC.

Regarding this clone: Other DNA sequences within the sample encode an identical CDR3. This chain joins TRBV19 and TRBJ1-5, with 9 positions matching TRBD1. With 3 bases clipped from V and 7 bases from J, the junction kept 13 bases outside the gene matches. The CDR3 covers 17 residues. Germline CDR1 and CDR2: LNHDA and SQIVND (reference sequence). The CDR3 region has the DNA TGTGCCAGTAGTATTCTCTTACCGGGACAGGGTCGCCAGCCCCAGCATTTT. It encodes CASSILLPGQGRQPQHF. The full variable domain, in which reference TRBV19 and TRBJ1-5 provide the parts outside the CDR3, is DGGITQSPKYLFRKEGQNVTLSCEQNLNHDAMYWYRQDPGQGLRLIYYSQIVNDFQKGDIAEGYSVSREKKESFPLTVTSAQKNPTAFYLCASSILLPGQGRQPQHFGDGTRLSIL.

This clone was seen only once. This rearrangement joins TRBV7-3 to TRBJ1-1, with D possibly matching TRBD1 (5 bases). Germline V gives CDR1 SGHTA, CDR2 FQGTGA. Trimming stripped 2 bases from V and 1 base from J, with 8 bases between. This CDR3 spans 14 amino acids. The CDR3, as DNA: TGTGCCAGCAGCTTAGGGGGGACGAACACTGAAGCTTTCTTT. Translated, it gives CASSLGGTNTEAFF.

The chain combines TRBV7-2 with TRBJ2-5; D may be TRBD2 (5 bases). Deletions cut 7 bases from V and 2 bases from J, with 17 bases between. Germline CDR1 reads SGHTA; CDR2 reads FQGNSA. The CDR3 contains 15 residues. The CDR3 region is CASTLFGSAQETQYF. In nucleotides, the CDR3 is TGTGCCAGCACCCTATTTGGGAGCGCGCAAGAGACCCAGTACTTC.

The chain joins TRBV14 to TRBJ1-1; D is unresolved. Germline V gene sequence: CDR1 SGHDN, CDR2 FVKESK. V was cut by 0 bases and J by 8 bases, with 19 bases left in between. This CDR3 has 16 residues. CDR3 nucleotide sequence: TGTGCCAGCAGCCAAGATAACTTTTGGGGTACGGGGGAAGCTTTCTTT. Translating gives CASSQDNFWGTGEAFF.

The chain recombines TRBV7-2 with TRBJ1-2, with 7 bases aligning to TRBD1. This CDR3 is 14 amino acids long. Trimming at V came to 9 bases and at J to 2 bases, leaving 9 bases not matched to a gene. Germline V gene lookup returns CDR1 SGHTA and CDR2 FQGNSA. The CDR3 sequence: CASALQGTNYGYTF. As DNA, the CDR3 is TGTGCCAGTGCGTTACAGGGGACGAACTATGGCTACACCTTC.

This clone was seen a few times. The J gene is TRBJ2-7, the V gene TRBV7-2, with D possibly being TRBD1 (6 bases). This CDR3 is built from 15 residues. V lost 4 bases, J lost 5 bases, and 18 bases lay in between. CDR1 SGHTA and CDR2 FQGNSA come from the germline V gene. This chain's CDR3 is CASSWPGRGLHEQYF. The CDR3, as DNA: TGTGCCAGCAGCTGGCCGGGCAGGGGTCTCCACGAGCAGTACTTC.

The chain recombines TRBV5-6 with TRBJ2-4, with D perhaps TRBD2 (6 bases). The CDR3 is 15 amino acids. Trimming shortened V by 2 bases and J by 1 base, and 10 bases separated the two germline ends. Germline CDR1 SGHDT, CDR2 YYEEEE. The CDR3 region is CASSLGRGAKNIQYF. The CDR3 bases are TGTGCCAGCAGCTTAGGTCGGGGGGCCAAAAACATTCAGTACTTC.

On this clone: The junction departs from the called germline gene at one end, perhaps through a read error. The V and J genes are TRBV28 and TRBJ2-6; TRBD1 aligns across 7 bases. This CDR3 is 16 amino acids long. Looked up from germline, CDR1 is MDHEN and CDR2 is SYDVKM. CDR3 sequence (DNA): TGTGCCAGCAGAGGGGGACAGCCATCTGGAGCCAACGTCCTGACTTTC. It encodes CASRGGQPSGANVLTF.

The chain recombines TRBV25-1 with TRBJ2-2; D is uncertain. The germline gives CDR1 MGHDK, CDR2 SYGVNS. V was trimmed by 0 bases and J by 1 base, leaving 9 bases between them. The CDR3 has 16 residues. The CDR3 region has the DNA TGTGCCAGCAGTGAATATCTATCAGGGAACACCGGGGAGCTGTTTTTT. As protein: CASSEYLSGNTGELFF.

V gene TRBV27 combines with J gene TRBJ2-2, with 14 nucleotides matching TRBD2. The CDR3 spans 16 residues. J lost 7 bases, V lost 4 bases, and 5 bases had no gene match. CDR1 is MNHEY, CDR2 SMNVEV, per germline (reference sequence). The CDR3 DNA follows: TGTGCCAGCAGTTCGACTAGCGGGAGGGCCCACGGGGAGCTGTTTTTT. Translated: CASSSTSGRAHGELFF.

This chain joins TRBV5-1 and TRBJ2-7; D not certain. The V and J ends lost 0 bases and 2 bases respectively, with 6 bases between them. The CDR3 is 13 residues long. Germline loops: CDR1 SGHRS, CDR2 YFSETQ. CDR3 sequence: CASSLEQTYEQYF. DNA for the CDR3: TGCGCCAGCAGCTTGGAGCAAACCTACGAGCAGTACTTC.

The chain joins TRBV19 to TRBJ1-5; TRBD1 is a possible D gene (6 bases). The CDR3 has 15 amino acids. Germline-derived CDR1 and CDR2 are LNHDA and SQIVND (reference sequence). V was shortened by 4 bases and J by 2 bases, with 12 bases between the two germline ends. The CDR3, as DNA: TGTGCCAGTAGTAATGGGACACGGCGCAATCAGCCCCAGCATTTT. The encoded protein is CASSNGTRRNQPQHF.

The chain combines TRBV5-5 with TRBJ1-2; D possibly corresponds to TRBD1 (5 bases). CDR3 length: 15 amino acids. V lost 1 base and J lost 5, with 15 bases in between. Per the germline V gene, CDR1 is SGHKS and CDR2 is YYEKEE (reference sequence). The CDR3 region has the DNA TGTGCCAGCAGCTTGACGCCAGGGTGGGTATATGGCTACACCTTC. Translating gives CASSLTPGWVYGYTF. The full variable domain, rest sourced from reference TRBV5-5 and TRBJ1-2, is DAGVTQSPTHLIKTRGQQVTLRCSPISGHKSVSWYQQVLGQGPQFIFQYYEKEERGRGNFPDRFSARQFPNYSSELNVNALLLGDSALYLCASSLTPGWVYGYTFGSGTRLTVV.

This CDR3 is CASSFLQAGNTIYF. Written as DNA, the CDR3 is TGTGCCAGCAGCTTCCTCCAGGCTGGAAACACCATATATTTT. The chain links TRBV7-2 to TRBJ1-3, with D uncertain. Germline CDR1 SGHTA, CDR2 FQGNSA. Trimming removed 3 bases at V and 2 bases at J, with 8 bases between. The CDR3 loop spans 14 amino acids.

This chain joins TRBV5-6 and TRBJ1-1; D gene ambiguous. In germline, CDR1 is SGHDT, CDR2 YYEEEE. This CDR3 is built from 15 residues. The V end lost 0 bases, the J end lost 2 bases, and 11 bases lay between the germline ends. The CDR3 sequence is CASSLAPTGNTEAFF. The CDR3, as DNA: TGTGCCAGCAGCTTGGCACCGACGGGAAACACTGAAGCTTTCTTT.

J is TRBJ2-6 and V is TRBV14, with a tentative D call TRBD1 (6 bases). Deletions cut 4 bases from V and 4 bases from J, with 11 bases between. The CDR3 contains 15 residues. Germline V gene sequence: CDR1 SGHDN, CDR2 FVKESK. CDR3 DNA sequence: TGTGCCAGCAGCCGCAGGGGCCTAGGGGCCAACGTCCTGACTTTC. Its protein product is CASSRRGLGANVLTF.